These 24 T cell receptor beta chains came from one sample sequenced in a study of beta chain features in type 1 diabetes. Expressed TCRB transcripts were sequenced because the entire RNA isolate underwent reverse transcription. Clones were read by immunoSEQ multiplex PCR, and TCRdb kept only the in-frame ones, dropping some. In the table there are 500,000 to 700,000 clones, around 16% of which are singletons. Sequences were obtained from naive CD4+ T cells from blood. Receptor source: a young man in good health.

The genes are TRBV7-2 and TRBJ1-6; D is perhaps TRBD1 (5 bases). The V gene lost 5 bases and the J gene lost 7 bases, with 12 bases spanning the gap. Germline V lookup: CDR1 SGHTA, CDR2 FQGNSA. CDR3 length equals 14 residues. The CDR3 sequence: CASSQQASNSPLHF. The DNA for the CDR3 is TGTGCCAGCAGCCAACAGGCGTCAAATTCACCCCTCCACTTT.

This clone was detected a few times. The chain joins TRBV25-1 to TRBJ2-5; possibly TRBD1 for D (7 bases). Germline V CDR1 and CDR2: MGHDK, SYGVNS. Trimming removed 1 base from V and 4 bases from J, with 13 bases in between. The CDR3 length is 15 residues. This CDR3 is CASSESRQGGETQYF. Here the CDR3 DNA reads TGTGCCAGCAGTGAATCCCGGCAGGGGGGAGAGACCCAGTACTTC.

This clone was counted between two and nine times. The rearrangement joins TRBV28 to TRBJ2-7; TRBD1 is a possible D gene (6 bases). Germline V CDR1 and CDR2: MDHEN, SYDVKM. The CDR3 runs 15 residues. V lost 3 bases to trimming and J lost 5 bases, with 17 bases between them. CDR3 nucleotides: TGTGCCAGCAGTTTCCCGACAGGTTTGGTAAACGAGCAGTACTTC. Its translation is CASSFPTGLVNEQYF. Complete variable domain (other parts from reference TRBV28 and TRBJ2-7): DVKVTQSSRYLVKRTGEKVFLECVQDMDHENMFWYRQDPGLGLRLIYFSYDVKMKEKGDIPEGYSVSREKKERFSLILESASTNQTSMYLCASSFPTGLVNEQYFGPGTRLTVT.

The gene calls are TRBV5-6 and TRBJ2-7; D remains unclear. Germline CDR1 is SGHDT and CDR2 is YYEEEE. Trimming stripped 7 bases from V and 2 bases from J, with 10 bases between. CDR3 length equals 12 residues. The CDR3 loop reads CASPTHPYEQYF. The CDR3, as DNA: TGTGCCAGCCCAACCCACCCCTACGAGCAGTACTTC. Filled out from reference TRBV5-6 and TRBJ2-7, the complete variable domain reads DAGVTQSPTHLIKTRGQQVTLRCSPKSGHDTVSWYQQALGQGPQFIFQYYEEEERQRGNFPDRFSGHQFPNYSSELNVNALLLGDSALYLCASPTHPYEQYFGPGTRLTVT.

This clone occurred a few times. The chain is built from TRBV10-3 and TRBJ1-5; possibly TRBD1 for D (5 bases). Germline CDR1 reads ENHRY; CDR2 reads SYGVKD. The CDR3 loop spans 15 amino acids. Trimming took off 2 bases at V and 2 bases at J, with 10 bases between the two ends. The CDR3 sequence is CAISETRDGNQPQHF. CDR3 DNA sequence: TGTGCCATCAGTGAGACCAGGGACGGCAATCAGCCCCAGCATTTT.

This clone was picked up a small number of times. J is TRBJ2-5 and V is TRBV5-1; D gene uncertain. Per germline, CDR1 SGHRS and CDR2 YFSETQ. The CDR3 spans 12 residues. Trimming shortened V by 5 bases and J by 3 bases, and 8 bases separated the two germline ends. The CDR3 bases are TGCGCCAGCAGTATCGTTAAAGAGACCCAGTACTTC. Protein sequence: CASSIVKETQYF.

The gene calls are TRBV6-4 and TRBJ2-6, with a possible D match to TRBD2 (6 bases). This CDR3 spans 16 amino acids. Germline CDR1 reads MRHNA; CDR2 reads SNTAGT. V was clipped by 6 bases and J by 0 bases, with 12 bases between them. The CDR3: CASSLDGGSGANVLTF. CDR3 DNA sequence: TGTGCCAGCAGCCTTGACGGGGGCTCTGGGGCCAACGTCCTGACTTTC.

This clone was counted a few times. The chain employs TRBV6-6 and TRBJ2-3; 7 bases match TRBD1. From germline, CDR1 is MNHNY and CDR2 SVGAGI (reference sequence). J lost 4 bases, V lost 4 bases, and 5 bases had no gene match. This CDR3 contains 14 residues. CDR3 sequence (DNA): TGTGCCAGCAGTTCGTACAGGGGACCAGATACGCAGTATTTT. Protein: CASSSYRGPDTQYF.

In this sample, this clone turned up a few times. The chain joins TRBV5-4 to TRBJ1-2; 7 bases line up with TRBD1. The germline V gene has CDR1 SGHNT and CDR2 YYREEE (reference sequence). V dropped 0 bases and J dropped 1; count of bases not matched to a gene: 6. This CDR3 contains 16 residues. CDR3 region: CASSLGLGQLNYGYTF. In nucleotides, the CDR3 is TGTGCCAGCAGCTTGGGTCTGGGACAGCTTAACTATGGCTACACCTTC. The full variable domain, its missing parts supplied by reference TRBV5-4 and TRBJ1-2, is ETGVTQSPTHLIKTRGQQVTLRCSSQSGHNTVSWYQQALGQGPQFIFQYYREEENGRGNFPPRFSGLQFPNYSSELNVNALELDDSALYLCASSLGLGQLNYGYTFGSGTRLTVV.

V usage is TRBV20-1 and J usage is TRBJ1-2, with 7 bases lining up with TRBD1. The germline V gene has CDR1 DFQATT and CDR2 SNEGSKA (reference sequence). After removal of 5 bases from V and 8 bases from J, the junction contained 5 bases not matched to a gene. The CDR3 sequence is 11 residues long. The CDR3 nucleotides read TGCAGTGCTGGGACAGAGGGCGGCTACACCTTC. Amino acid sequence: CSAGTEGGYTF.

The chain recombines TRBV18 with TRBJ1-5; TRBD1 is a possible D gene (5 bases). The CDR3 totals 19 residues. Germline V gene sequence: CDR1 KGHSH, CDR2 LQKENI. The germline V and J ends were trimmed by 5 bases and 0 bases, with 23 bases remaining between them. The CDR3 region is CASSNRPWEGISSNQPQHF. CDR3 DNA: TGTGCCAGCTCAAATCGACCCTGGGAGGGGATAAGTAGCAATCAGCCCCAGCATTTT.

This clone was seen a handful of times. The chain uses TRBV6-1 and TRBJ1-2, with D perhaps TRBD1 (6 bases). V gave up 5 bases and J gave up 6 bases, with 13 bases separating them. This CDR3 has 13 amino acids. Germline CDR1 is MNHNS and CDR2 is SASEGT. The CDR3 DNA reads as TGTGCCAGCAGTCTAATTCGGACAGATGGCTACACCTTC. Encoded protein: CASSLIRTDGYTF.

The chain has TRBV29-1 and TRBJ2-7; D not certain. Germline V gene data show CDR1 as SQVTM and CDR2 as ANQGSEA. V was trimmed by 6 bases and J by 0 bases, leaving 12 bases between them. This CDR3 is 13 amino acids long. CDR3 nucleotides: TGCAGCGTCGCTGCTAGGAGCTCCTACGAGCAGTACTTC. Translating it yields CSVAARSSYEQYF.

The table lists this clone with a few counts. The chain employs TRBV4-1 and TRBJ2-3; D gene uncertain. Between the trimmed V and J ends, which lost 1 base and 6 bases, there was a span of 20 bases. Germline CDR1 and CDR2: MGHRA and YSYEKL. The CDR3 has 17 amino acids. The CDR3 nucleotides read TGCGCCAGCAGCCAAGGGGTTTTCAGCCGGAGTGTGGATACGCAGTATTTT. Translating gives CASSQGVFSRSVDTQYF.

The genes are TRBV27 and TRBJ2-7, with D possibly TRBD1 on 6 matching bases. V lost 6 bases to trimming and J lost 6 bases, with 18 bases between them. This CDR3 spans 14 amino acids. CDR1 and CDR2 from the germline V gene are MNHEY and SMNVEV (reference sequence). The CDR3 sequence: CASRPTGTTGEQYF. CDR3 nucleotide sequence: TGTGCCAGCAGACCCACCGGGACAACGGGCGAGCAGTACTTC.

This rearrangement joins TRBV4-3 to TRBJ1-6; D ambiguous. Per germline, CDR1 LGHNA and CDR2 YSLEER. The CDR3 is 16 residues long. V shed 4 bases and J shed 2 bases, with 12 bases lying between them. CDR3 in DNA: TGCGCCAGCAGCCTGTTATCCGAGCCCTATAATTCACCCCTCCACTTT. Residues: CASSLLSEPYNSPLHF.

This clone was picked up many times. V is TRBV13 and J is TRBJ1-3; D call uncertain. Trimming shortened V by 5 bases and J by 3 bases, and 2 bases separated the two germline ends. This CDR3 comprises 11 residues. Germline lookup yields CDR1 PRHDT and CDR2 FYEKMQ (reference sequence). The CDR3 here is CASSRGNTIYF. The CDR3 bases are TGTGCCAGCAGCCGTGGAAACACCATATATTTT.

This clone was counted between two and nine times. The rearrangement joins TRBV5-1 to TRBJ2-4; D is perhaps TRBD1 or TRBD2 (5 bases each). The CDR3 sequence is 16 residues long. Trimming took 0 bases from V and 2 from J, leaving 12 bases between them. Germline V gene lookup returns CDR1 SGHRS and CDR2 YFSETQ. Written as DNA, the CDR3 is TGCGCCAGCAGCTTGGCCGACTGGGGGACCAAAAACATTCAGTACTTC. This gives the protein CASSLADWGTKNIQYF.

This clone showed up just a few times. The V and J genes are TRBV29-1 and TRBJ2-5; TRBD2 agrees at 8 bases. J was trimmed by 4 bases and V by 3 bases; bases with no gene match: 4. Germline V CDR1 and CDR2: SQVTM, ANQGSEA. This CDR3 is built from 13 residues. DNA of the CDR3: TGCAGCGTTGAGCGGGAGGCTAGAGAGACCCAGTACTTC. Amino acid sequence: CSVEREARETQYF.

This chain uses TRBV9 with TRBJ1-4; 7 bases agree with TRBD1. The CDR3 covers 14 residues. CDR1 is SGDLS and CDR2 is YYNGEE in the germline V gene. V gave up 8 bases and J gave up 0 bases; unmatched junction bases: 4. The CDR3 is CASQGGATNEKLFF. Written as DNA, the CDR3 is TGTGCCAGTCAGGGGGGGGCAACTAATGAAAAACTGTTTTTT. The variable domain in full, with the rest retrieved from reference TRBV9 and TRBJ1-4, is DSGVTQTPKHLITATGQRVTLRCSPRSGDLSVYWYQQSLDQGLQFLIQYYNGEERAKGNILERFSAQQFPDLHSELNLSSLELGDSALYFCASQGGATNEKLFFGSGTQLSVL.

This clone was seen a few times. The chain joins TRBV7-6 to TRBJ2-1; 12 nucleotides line up with TRBD2. The germline V gene has CDR1 SGHVS and CDR2 FNYEAQ. The CDR3 is made up of 13 amino acids. V was clipped by 4 bases and J by 13 bases; unmatched bases: 5. In DNA form, the CDR3 reads TGTGCCAGCAGCTCCGGGACTAGCGGGTACCAGTTCTTC. Translated, it gives CASSSGTSGYQFF.

This clone showed up just a few times. The chain employs TRBV10-3 and TRBJ2-2; the D gene is possibly TRBD1 (5 bases). V was clipped by 5 bases and J by 3 bases, with 7 bases between them. This CDR3 region has 13 residues. Germline V CDR1 and CDR2: ENHRY, SYGVKD. CDR3: CAISQTDTGELFF. Written as DNA, the CDR3 is TGTGCCATCAGTCAGACAGACACCGGGGAGCTGTTTTTT.

This clone was picked up a small number of times. This chain links TRBV5-1 with TRBJ2-1, with 8 bases that match TRBD1. There are 14 residues in the CDR3. V lost 2 bases to trimming and J lost 16 bases; unmatched junction nucleotides: 14. Per the germline V gene, CDR1 is SGHRS and CDR2 is YFSETQ. CDR3 protein: CASSLSQGAFSGFF. The CDR3 DNA reads TGCGCCAGCAGCTTATCGCAGGGGGCTTTCTCGGGTTTCTTC.

The chain is built from TRBV5-1 and TRBJ2-7, with 10 bases matching TRBD2. V shed 4 bases and J 5 bases; nucleotides not matched to a gene: 9. Germline CDR1 and CDR2: SGHRS and YFSETQ. The CDR3 loop spans 15 amino acids. The CDR3: CASSPRVAGGDEQYF. In nucleotides, the CDR3 is TGCGCCAGCAGCCCCCGGGTAGCGGGAGGAGACGAGCAGTACTTC.